In this sample, the clone carrying this T cell receptor beta chain turned up many times. Its antigen remains unknown. The data are from a study of T cell repertoires in cytomegalovirus infection. Notes on the study in general: Cumulative public TCR beta family frequency identified CMV carriers with the relevant HLA.

In TCRdb, the reads were re-called with MiXCR into one record per CDR3 protein. The sample lists about 830,000 distinct CDR3 sequences, 30% to 35% occurring once. The sequenced sample was cultured CD8+ T cells from PBMCs, obtained from culture after CMV antigen stimulation. This clonotype was sampled from a human donor in good health (CMV status not recorded). Some clones in this sample may be carry-over from other donors' samples.

CDR3 DNA sequence: TGTGCCAGCAGCAATGGAGTGAACACTGAAGCTTTCTTT. It encodes CASSNGVNTEAFF. The chain has TRBV14 and TRBJ1-1; no clear D. The CDR3 covers 13 residues. Germline V gene lookup returns CDR1 SGHDN and CDR2 FVKESK. Trimming took off 5 bases at V and 0 bases at J, with 7 bases between the two ends.